Below, 16 T cell receptor beta chains from the same sample are listed, as sequenced in a study of cytomegalovirus exposure and HLA in healthy donors. Primers for the PCR totalled 60 Vbeta and 13 Jbeta. Sequencing was performed with immunoSEQ multiplex PCR; in TCRdb, only in-frame clones are kept and a portion is missing. This sample has some 180,000 clones, with 70% to 85% found just once. The sequenced sample consisted of PBMCs. The source of these receptors is a man in his late teens or twenties in good health and CMV-seronegative.

This rearrangement joins TRBV7-2 to TRBJ2-5; 10 bases are a match to TRBD2. From germline, CDR1 is SGHTA and CDR2 FQGNSA. With 5 bases clipped from V and 5 bases from J, the junction kept 14 bases outside the gene matches. The CDR3 is made up of 17 amino acids. The CDR3 sequence is CASSRHLGTSVRETQYF. CDR3 sequence (DNA): TGTGCCAGCAGCCGCCATCTAGGGACTAGCGTTCGGGAGACCCAGTACTTC.

This clone was found a few times. This rearrangement joins TRBV7-9 to TRBJ1-2, with a possible D match to TRBD1 (6 bases). The germline CDR1 and CDR2 sequences are SEHNR and FQNEAQ (reference sequence). V was clipped by 2 bases and J by 7 bases, with 23 bases between them. The CDR3 runs 17 residues. DNA for the CDR3: TGTGCCAGCAGCTTAACGTCTCATGTGGGGGCCCCCGTTGGCTACACCTTC. Its translation: CASSLTSHVGAPVGYTF. Supplemented by reference TRBV7-9 and TRBJ1-2, the full variable domain reads DTGVSQNPRHKITKRGQNVTFRCDPISEHNRLYWYRQTLGQGPEFLTYFQNEAQLEKSRLLSDRFSAERPKGSFSTLEIQRTEQGDSAMYLCASSLTSHVGAPVGYTFGSGTRLTVV.

The chain couples TRBV4-3 to TRBJ2-7; 7 bases match TRBD1. Germline lookup yields CDR1 LGHNA and CDR2 YSLEER. The CDR3 runs to 16 residues. V lost 2 bases, J lost 6 bases, and 13 bases stayed unmatched. CDR3 in amino acids: CASSQTKTSGGAEQYF. CDR3 DNA: TGCGCCAGCAGCCAAACGAAAACCTCAGGGGGAGCCGAGCAGTACTTC.

Here the CDR3 reads CASSVGNRVPRGTNEKLFF. The CDR3 bases are TGTGCCAGCAGCGTAGGCAACAGGGTACCCAGGGGAACTAATGAAAAACTGTTTTTT. The genes are TRBV9 and TRBJ1-4; possible D gene TRBD1, 6 bases. Germline CDR1 and CDR2: SGDLS and YYNGEE. V was pared by 0 bases and J by 1 base, with 19 bases between. The CDR3 contains 19 residues.

The V gene is TRBV19, the J gene TRBJ1-1; D uncertain. The germline CDR1 and CDR2 sequences are LNHDA and SQIVND (reference sequence). The CDR3 sequence is 11 residues long. The ends were cut back, 7 bases at V and 2 bases at J, with 5 bases in the middle. The CDR3 loop is CASNSNTEAFF. CDR3 DNA: TGTGCCAGTAACAGTAACACTGAAGCTTTCTTT.

The chain couples TRBV7-8 to TRBJ1-1; 7 bases match TRBD1. Per the germline V gene, CDR1 is SGHVS and CDR2 is FQNEAQ. The J segment lost 4 bases and the V segment lost 5 bases, leaving 7 bases of the junction unmatched. The CDR3 runs 14 residues. The CDR3 DNA follows: TGTGCCAGCAGCCGAGGGGGCTTGAGCACTGAAGCTTTCTTT. This sequence encodes CASSRGGLSTEAFF.

V usage is TRBV6-4 and J usage is TRBJ2-3; D not certain. The CDR3 loop spans 14 amino acids. Per germline, CDR1 MRHNA and CDR2 SNTAGT. Trimming took off 2 bases at V and 2 bases at J, with 8 bases between the two ends. CDR3 coding DNA: TGTGCCAGCAGTGACGGGCCAGCCACAGATACGCAGTATTTT. This gives the protein CASSDGPATDTQYF.

The V and J genes are TRBV6-6 and TRBJ2-7, with 8 nucleotides matching TRBD1. The ends lost 6 bases at V and 2 bases at J; junction bases unmatched: 6. The CDR3 is made up of 14 amino acids. Germline-derived CDR1 and CDR2 are MNHNY and SVGAGI (reference sequence). CDR3 loop: CASRGQGRAYEQYF. CDR3 DNA: TGTGCCAGCAGAGGACAGGGTAGGGCCTACGAGCAGTACTTC.

V and J are TRBV19 and TRBJ2-3; 14 bases map to TRBD2. Germline V gene sequence: CDR1 LNHDA, CDR2 SQIVND (reference sequence). V trimming: 4 bases; J trimming: 1 base; junction bases outside the gene matches: 13. CDR3 length equals 20 residues. In DNA form, the CDR3 reads TGTGCCAGTAGTACCCAACTCGGGACTAGCGGGAGTTTCGGCACAGATACGCAGTATTTT. Translated, it gives CASSTQLGTSGSFGTDTQYF. Supplemented by reference TRBV19 and TRBJ2-3, the full variable domain reads DGGITQSPKYLFRKEGQNVTLSCEQNLNHDAMYWYRQDPGQGLRLIYYSQIVNDFQKGDIAEGYSVSREKKESFPLTVTSAQKNPTAFYLCASSTQLGTSGSFGTDTQYFGPGTRLTVL.

The V and J genes are TRBV4-2 and TRBJ2-2; maybe TRBD2 (5 bases). CDR3 size: 15 residues. V was shortened by 8 bases and J by 5 bases, with 18 bases between the two germline ends. Germline V gene sequence: CDR1 LGHNA, CDR2 YNFKEQ. CDR3 in amino acids: CASCSTQRGTGELFF. The CDR3 DNA follows: TGTGCCAGCTGCTCCACACAGAGAGGGACCGGGGAGCTGTTTTTT.

V is TRBV30 and J is TRBJ2-7, with 8 bases fitting TRBD1. Germline CDR1 GTSNPN, CDR2 SVGIG (reference sequence). The length of the CDR3 is 13 residues. V shed 5 bases and J 7 bases; nucleotides not matched to a gene: 10. The CDR3 loop is CAWVPGGAKEQYF. The CDR3 DNA is TGTGCCTGGGTTCCAGGGGGCGCGAAAGAGCAGTACTTC. Drawing the rest from reference TRBV30 and TRBJ2-7, the complete variable domain is SQTIHQWPATLVQPVGSPLSLECTVEGTSNPNLYWYRQAAGRGLQLLFYSVGIGQISSEVPQNLSASRPQDRQFILSSKKLLLSDSGFYLCAWVPGGAKEQYFGPGTRLTVT.

The V call is TRBV10-3, the J call TRBJ1-5, with no clear D. The CDR3 covers 15 residues. Trimming shortened V by 7 bases and J by 2 bases, and 15 bases separated the two germline ends. Germline assignment: CDR1 ENHRY and CDR2 SYGVKD. The CDR3 sequence is CAIKDGVGGNQPQHF. The CDR3 DNA reads as TGTGCCATCAAGGATGGGGTGGGAGGCAATCAGCCCCAGCATTTT.

The chain combines TRBV2 with TRBJ2-7, with D perhaps TRBD2 (6 bases). The CDR3 is 15 residues long. Trimming removed 4 bases from V and 3 bases from J, with 16 bases in between. Germline V lookup: CDR1 SNHLY, CDR2 FYNNEI. The CDR3 region has the DNA TGTGCCAGCAGTGGGAGGGCTAAGTCACTCTACGAGCAGTACTTC. Protein: CASSGRAKSLYEQYF.

This chain uses TRBV7-2 with TRBJ2-3; TRBD2 matches 11 bases. The V segment lost 5 bases and the J segment 14 bases; nucleotides outside the gene matches: 12. CDR1 and CDR2 (germline): SGHTA, FQGNSA. The length of the CDR3 is 14 residues. The CDR3 DNA is TGTGCCAGCAGCCCGGACTCTCTAGCGGGAGGACGGTATTTT. It specifies CASSPDSLAGGRYF. The complete variable domain, with remaining parts taken from reference TRBV7-2 and TRBJ2-3, reads GAGVSQSPSNKVTEKGKDVELRCDPISGHTALYWYRQSLGQGLEFLIYFQGNSAPDKSGLPSDRFSAERTGGSVSTLTIQRTQQEDSAVYLCASSPDSLAGGRYFGPGTRLTVL.

This chain connects TRBV29-1 to TRBJ2-5, with 10 bases matching TRBD1. The tail of the sequence fits TRBJ2-7 better, so the J call may be wrong. The CDR3 covers 16 residues. The V gene's germline CDR1 is SQVTM and CDR2 ANQGSEA. The CDR3, as DNA: TGCAGCGTTGAAGGCAACGACAGGGGGCCGCCCTACGAGCAGTACTTC. It yields the protein CSVEGNDRGPPYEQYF.

The rearrangement joins TRBV9 to TRBJ1-2; 7 bases map to TRBD1. The length of the CDR3 is 12 residues. V was pared by 4 bases and J by 5 bases, with 2 bases of the junction left unmatched. Germline V gene sequence: CDR1 SGDLS, CDR2 YYNGEE. DNA of the CDR3: TGTGCCAGCAGCAGGGACAGTTATGGCTACACCTTC. Its protein product is CASSRDSYGYTF.